These 18 T cell receptor beta chains share one sample of origin, sequenced in a study of shared clonotypes between healthy human individuals. TCRdb's copy holds only in-frame clones and misses some; the assay was immunoSEQ multiplex PCR. The sample has approximately 2.5 million clones, 93% seen once. Sample: naive CD4+ T cells from PBMCs. This sample's subset: CD45RA+ positively selected. The receptors were gathered from a man aged 18 to 35 in good health. Some clones in this sample may be carry-over from other donors' samples.

V and J are TRBV7-2 and TRBJ2-3; 11 positions match TRBD2. The CDR3 spans 16 residues. From germline, CDR1 is SGHTA and CDR2 FQGNSA. J lost 4 bases, V lost 1 base, and 4 bases had no gene match. Here the CDR3 DNA reads TGTGCCAGCAGCTTAGTGGCTAGCGGGAGGCCAGATACGCAGTATTTT. It is translated as CASSLVASGRPDTQYF.

The rearrangement uses TRBV5-1 and TRBJ2-5; D gene unclear. From germline, CDR1 is SGHRS and CDR2 YFSETQ. CDR3 length: 14 amino acids. The V end lost 1 base, the J end lost 3 bases, and 10 bases lay between the germline ends. CDR3 sequence (DNA): TGCGCCAGCAGCTTGTTCTCATCCGAAGAGACCCAGTACTTC. Residues: CASSLFSSEETQYF.

The chain combines TRBV2 with TRBJ1-4, with TRBD1 matching 10 bases. The CDR3 runs to 15 residues. The V gene end was trimmed by 6 bases and the J gene end by 7 bases; junction bases not matched to a gene: 8. CDR1 is SNHLY and CDR2 is FYNNEI in the germline V gene. CDR3 region: CASSNQGQGLEKLFF. In nucleotides, the CDR3 is TGTGCCAGCAGCAATCAGGGACAGGGGCTTGAAAAACTGTTTTTT.

J is TRBJ2-1 and V is TRBV4-1, with 9 bases aligning to TRBD1. CDR1 MGHRA and CDR2 YSYEKL come from the germline V gene. This CDR3 has 19 amino acids. J was trimmed by 8 bases and V by 1 base; bases with no gene match: 18. The CDR3: CASSQVGLWTGALKDEQFF. The CDR3 nucleotides read TGCGCCAGCAGCCAAGTCGGTTTGTGGACAGGGGCTTTAAAGGATGAGCAGTTCTTC.

This chain connects TRBV5-1 to TRBJ1-1; 10 bases agree with TRBD1. The CDR3 totals 14 residues. Germline CDR1 and CDR2: SGHRS and YFSETQ. With 4 bases clipped from V and 4 bases from J, the junction kept 4 bases outside the gene matches. The CDR3 region has the DNA TGCGCCAGCAGCGTTAGGACAGGGGGCACTGAAGCTTTCTTT. It translates to CASSVRTGGTEAFF. Variable domain in full (rest from reference TRBV5-1 and TRBJ1-1): KAGVTQTPRYLIKTRGQQVTLSCSPISGHRSVSWYQQTPGQGLQFLFEYFSETQRNKGNFPGRFSGRQFSNSRSEMNVSTLELGDSALYLCASSVRTGGTEAFFGQGTRLTVV.

Written as DNA, the CDR3 is TGTGCCTGGAGTGTAACGCGGCGGTCGGGGCCCCAGCATTTT. This translates into CAWSVTRRSGPQHF. The chain employs TRBV30 and TRBJ1-5; D not resolved. There are 14 residues in the CDR3. CDR1 and CDR2 (germline): GTSNPN, SVGIG (reference sequence). Trimming shortened V by 0 bases and J by 9 bases, and 15 bases separated the two germline ends.

V gene TRBV5-1 combines with J gene TRBJ1-2, with 7 bases aligning to TRBD1. The CDR3 is 13 amino acids. V shed 0 bases and J 8 bases; nucleotides not matched to a gene: 4. In germline, CDR1 is SGHRS, CDR2 YFSETQ. CDR3 sequence reads: CASSLDRGKGYTF. The CDR3 bases are TGCGCCAGCAGCTTGGACAGGGGAAAAGGCTACACCTTC.

The V and J genes are TRBV7-3 and TRBJ2-6; D may be TRBD1 or TRBD2 (5 bases each). Germline V CDR1 and CDR2: SGHTA, FQGTGA. The CDR3 is 17 amino acids. The V end was cut by 3 bases, the J end by 1 base, with 13 bases between. The CDR3 is CASSFSGTTSGANVLTF. Here the CDR3 DNA reads TGTGCCAGCAGCTTCTCCGGGACGACTTCTGGGGCCAACGTCCTGACTTTC.

The chain recombines TRBV19 with TRBJ2-6, with D perhaps matching TRBD1 (7 bases). CDR3 length: 15 amino acids. In germline, CDR1 is LNHDA, CDR2 SQIVND (reference sequence). Deletions cut 10 bases from V and 0 bases from J, with 13 bases between. Here the CDR3 DNA reads TGTGCCACGCGGGACAGCGGCTCTGGGGCCAACGTCCTGACTTTC. It encodes CATRDSGSGANVLTF.

The count of this clone is one. The chain uses TRBV7-9 and TRBJ2-1; no clear D. The CDR3 is 15 residues long. V was trimmed by 5 bases and J by 2 bases, leaving 13 bases between them. The germline V gene encodes CDR1 SEHNR and CDR2 FQNEAQ (reference sequence). CDR3 DNA: TGTGCCAGCAGCCCGAGGCAGGCGACCTACAATGAGCAGTTCTTC. Amino acids: CASSPRQATYNEQFF. Variable domain in full (rest from reference TRBV7-9 and TRBJ2-1): DTGVSQNPRHKITKRGQNVTFRCDPISEHNRLYWYRQTLGQGPEFLTYFQNEAQLEKSRLLSDRFSAERPKGSFSTLEIQRTEQGDSAMYLCASSPRQATYNEQFFGPGTRLTVL.

CDR3 in amino acids: CASTTGAHYGYTF. The CDR3, as DNA: TGTGCCAGCACCACGGGAGCCCACTATGGCTACACCTTC. The chain has TRBV2 and TRBJ1-2; D call uncertain. The CDR3 sequence is 13 residues long. Deletions cut 7 bases from V and 3 bases from J, with 12 bases between. Germline CDR1 reads SNHLY; CDR2 reads FYNNEI.

This clone was detected a few times. V is TRBV4-2 and J is TRBJ2-5, with TRBD1 identical over 9 bases. CDR1 and CDR2 from the germline V gene are LGHNA and YNFKEQ. The length of the CDR3 is 16 residues. Trimming took 5 bases from V and 2 from J; bases not matched to a gene: 9. CDR3 in amino acids: CASSEVQGQGQETQYF. DNA of the CDR3: TGTGCCAGCAGCGAGGTCCAGGGACAGGGTCAAGAGACCCAGTACTTC.

V gene TRBV6-5 combines with J gene TRBJ1-3; TRBD1 aligns across 7 bases. Trimming took 6 bases from V and 1 from J; bases not matched to a gene: 3. The germline CDR1 and CDR2 sequences are MNHEY and SVGAGI. The CDR3 contains 14 residues. The CDR3, as DNA: TGTGCCAGCAGAGCGACAGGGTCTGGAAACACCATATATTTT. Amino acid sequence: CASRATGSGNTIYF.

The chain uses TRBV28 and TRBJ2-7; TRBD1 or TRBD2 may be the D gene (5 bases each). V was cut by 8 bases and J by 3 bases, with 17 bases left in between. The germline V gene has CDR1 MDHEN and CDR2 SYDVKM. This CDR3 is 14 amino acids long. Here the CDR3 DNA reads TGTGCCAGCGTGCTAACCAGGGACGGCTACGAGCAGTACTTC. Its protein product is CASVLTRDGYEQYF.

The rearrangement links TRBV28 to TRBJ2-2, with 10 nucleotides matching TRBD1. The germline V gene encodes CDR1 MDHEN and CDR2 SYDVKM. CDR3 length equals 16 residues. Germline trimming cut 5 bases from V and 4 bases from J; bases unmatched to any gene: 7. CDR3 protein: CASSPRTGGRTGELFF. The DNA of the CDR3 is TGTGCCAGCAGTCCCCGGACAGGGGGGCGCACCGGGGAGCTGTTTTTT.

This clone was counted a single time. The chain carries TRBV25-1 and TRBJ1-1; unclear D gene. Trimming removed 1 base at V and 1 base at J, with 10 bases between. This CDR3 has 15 residues. Germline V gene sequence: CDR1 MGHDK, CDR2 SYGVNS. This CDR3 reads CASSELGSRNTEAFF. The CDR3, as DNA: TGTGCCAGCAGTGAATTAGGAAGCCGGAACACTGAAGCTTTCTTT. Using reference TRBV25-1 and TRBJ1-1 for the parts outside the CDR3, the full variable domain is EADIYQTPRYLVIGTGKKITLECSQTMGHDKMYWYQQDPGMELHLIHYSYGVNSTEKGDLSSESTVSRIRTEHFPLTLESARPSHTSQYLCASSELGSRNTEAFFGQGTRLTVV.

The chain is built from TRBV11-2 and TRBJ1-3, with 7 bases that match TRBD1. Germline V lookup: CDR1 SGHAT, CDR2 FQNNGV. CDR3 size: 15 residues. The junction had 4 bases not matched to a gene; V was cut back by 4 bases and J by 1 base. The CDR3 here is CASSSDRVSGNTIYF. The CDR3, as DNA: TGTGCCAGCAGCTCCGACAGGGTTTCTGGAAACACCATATATTTT.

The V gene is TRBV5-1, the J gene TRBJ2-1; tentatively, D is TRBD1 or TRBD2 (5 bases each). CDR1 is SGHRS and CDR2 is YFSETQ in the germline V gene. CDR3 size: 15 residues. The V end lost 4 bases, the J end lost 5 bases, and 16 bases lay between the germline ends. The CDR3 region has the DNA TGCGCCAGCAGCCTCGGGCCGAGGGGACACAATGAGCAGTTCTTC. It translates to CASSLGPRGHNEQFF.